This T cell receptor beta chain came from a study of CD8 T cells in ankylosing spondylitis. TCRdb reprocessed the 5' RACE reads with MiXCR, giving one entry per CDR3 protein. The sample contains about 240,000 distinct CDR3 sequences, around 8% of which appear only once. The germline CDR1 and CDR2 sequences are ENHRY and SYGVKD. This CDR3 has 15 amino acids. Trimming at V came to 10 bases and at J to 2 bases, leaving 10 bases not matched to a gene. This clonotype has ten or more counts. Antigen: not known. General study points: Clones linked to disease were reported to show significant enrichment in matched ankylosing spondylitis synovial fluid.

This TCR was sampled from a female donor with ankylosing spondylitis or in good health (not recorded which). This chain uses TRBV10-3 with TRBJ2-2; 7 nucleotides agree with TRBD2. The sample consisted of blood, either unsorted or a sorted T cell fraction (not recorded which). The chain's CDR3 is CATVGEGLNTGELFF. The CDR3 DNA reads as TGTGCCACCGTTGGGGAGGGCCTTAACACCGGGGAGCTGTTTTTT.